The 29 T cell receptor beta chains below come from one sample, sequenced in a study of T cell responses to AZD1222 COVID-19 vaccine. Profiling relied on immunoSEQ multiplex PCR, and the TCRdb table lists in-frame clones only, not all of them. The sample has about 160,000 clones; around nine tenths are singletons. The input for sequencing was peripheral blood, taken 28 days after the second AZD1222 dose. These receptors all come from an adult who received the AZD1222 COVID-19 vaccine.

The chain's CDR3 is CASSQEANSHTQYF. The CDR3 nucleotides are TGTGCCAGCAGCCAAGAAGCGAATTCTCATACGCAGTATTTT. This chain links TRBV3-1 (or the pseudogene TRBV3-2) with TRBJ2-3, with D unclear. The CDR3 loop spans 14 amino acids. Trimming cost V 0 bases and J 7 bases, with 11 bases left between them. The germline V gene has CDR1 LGHDT and CDR2 YNNKEL (reference sequence).

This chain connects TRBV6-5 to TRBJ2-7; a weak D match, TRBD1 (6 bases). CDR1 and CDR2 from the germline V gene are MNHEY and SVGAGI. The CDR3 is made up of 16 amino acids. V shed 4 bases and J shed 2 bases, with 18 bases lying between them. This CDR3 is CASSFQPTRTAYEQYF. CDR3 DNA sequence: TGTGCCAGCAGTTTCCAACCCACCAGGACAGCCTACGAGCAGTACTTC.

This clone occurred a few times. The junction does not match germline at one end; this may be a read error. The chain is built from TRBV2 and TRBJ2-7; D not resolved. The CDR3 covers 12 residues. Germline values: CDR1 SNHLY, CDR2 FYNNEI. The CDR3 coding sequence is TGTGCCAGCAATGAAAGACCCAGCGAGCAGTACTTC. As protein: CASNERPSEQYF. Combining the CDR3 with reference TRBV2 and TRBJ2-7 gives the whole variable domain EPEVTQTPSHQVTQMGQEVILRCVPISNHLYFYWYRQILGQKVEFLVSFYNNEISEKSEIFDDQFSVERPDGSNFTLKIRSTKLEDSAMYFCASNERPSEQYFGPGTRLTVT.

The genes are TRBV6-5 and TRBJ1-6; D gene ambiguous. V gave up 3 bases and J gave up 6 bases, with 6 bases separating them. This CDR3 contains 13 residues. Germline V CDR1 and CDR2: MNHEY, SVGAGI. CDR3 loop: CASSYQVNSPLHF. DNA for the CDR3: TGTGCCAGCAGTTATCAAGTTAATTCACCCCTCCACTTT.

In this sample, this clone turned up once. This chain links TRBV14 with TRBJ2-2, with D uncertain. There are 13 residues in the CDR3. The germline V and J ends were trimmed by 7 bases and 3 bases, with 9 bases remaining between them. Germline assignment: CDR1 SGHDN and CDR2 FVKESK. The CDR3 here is CASKGHDTGELFF. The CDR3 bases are TGTGCCAGCAAGGGCCATGACACCGGGGAGCTGTTTTTT.

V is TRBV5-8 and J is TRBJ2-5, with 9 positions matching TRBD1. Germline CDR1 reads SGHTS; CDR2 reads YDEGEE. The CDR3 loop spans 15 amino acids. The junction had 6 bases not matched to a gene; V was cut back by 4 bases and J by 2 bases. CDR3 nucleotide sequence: TGTGCCAGCAGCCCTCGGACAGGGGCGCAAGAGACCCAGTACTTC. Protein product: CASSPRTGAQETQYF.

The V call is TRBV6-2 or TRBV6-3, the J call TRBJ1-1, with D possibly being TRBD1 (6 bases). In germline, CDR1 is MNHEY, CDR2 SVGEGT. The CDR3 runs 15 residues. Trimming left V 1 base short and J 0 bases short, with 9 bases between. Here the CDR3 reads CASSYLGGVNTEAFF. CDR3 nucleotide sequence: TGTGCCAGCAGTTACTTGGGGGGCGTGAACACTGAAGCTTTCTTT.

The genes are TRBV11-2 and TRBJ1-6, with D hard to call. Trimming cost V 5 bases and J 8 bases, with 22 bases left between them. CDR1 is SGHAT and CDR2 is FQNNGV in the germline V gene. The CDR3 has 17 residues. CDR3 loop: CASSLLAVSGPYSPLHF. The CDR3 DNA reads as TGTGCCAGCAGCCTACTGGCTGTGTCAGGCCCTTATTCACCCCTCCACTTT.

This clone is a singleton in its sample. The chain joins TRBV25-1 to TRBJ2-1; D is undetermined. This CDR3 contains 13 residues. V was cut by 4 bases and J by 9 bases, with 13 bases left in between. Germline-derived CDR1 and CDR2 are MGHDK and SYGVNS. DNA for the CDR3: TGTGCCAGCAGTGCGGTTGGCCTTGCTGAGCAGTTCTTC. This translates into CASSAVGLAEQFF. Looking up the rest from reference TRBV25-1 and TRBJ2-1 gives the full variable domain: EADIYQTPRYLVIGTGKKITLECSQTMGHDKMYWYQQDPGMELHLIHYSYGVNSTEKGDLSSESTVSRIRTEHFPLTLESARPSHTSQYLCASSAVGLAEQFFGPGTRLTVL.

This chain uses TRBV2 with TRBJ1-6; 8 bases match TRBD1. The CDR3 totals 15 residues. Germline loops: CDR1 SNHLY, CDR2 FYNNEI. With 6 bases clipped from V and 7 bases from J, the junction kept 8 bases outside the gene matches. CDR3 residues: CASSARQGPNSPLHF. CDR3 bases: TGTGCCAGCAGCGCCCGACAGGGGCCCAATTCACCCCTCCACTTT.

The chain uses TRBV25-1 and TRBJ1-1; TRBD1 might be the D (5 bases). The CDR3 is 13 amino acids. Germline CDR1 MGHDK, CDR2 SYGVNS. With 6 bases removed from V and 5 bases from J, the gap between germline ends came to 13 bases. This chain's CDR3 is CASRESGGTEAFF. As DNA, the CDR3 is TGTGCCAGCAGGGAAAGCGGGGGGACTGAAGCTTTCTTT.

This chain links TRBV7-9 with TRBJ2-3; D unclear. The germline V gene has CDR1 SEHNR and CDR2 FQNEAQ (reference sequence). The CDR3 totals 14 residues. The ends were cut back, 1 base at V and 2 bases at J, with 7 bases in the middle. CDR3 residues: CASSLDLHTDTQYF. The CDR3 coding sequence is TGTGCCAGCAGCTTAGACTTACACACAGATACGCAGTATTTT.

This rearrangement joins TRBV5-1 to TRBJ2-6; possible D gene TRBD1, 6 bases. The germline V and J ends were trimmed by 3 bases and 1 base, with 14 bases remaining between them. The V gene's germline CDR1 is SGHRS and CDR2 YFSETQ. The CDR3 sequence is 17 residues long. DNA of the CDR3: TGCGCCAGCAGCTCGACAGGATTAACTTCTGGGGCCAACGTCCTGACTTTC. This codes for CASSSTGLTSGANVLTF.

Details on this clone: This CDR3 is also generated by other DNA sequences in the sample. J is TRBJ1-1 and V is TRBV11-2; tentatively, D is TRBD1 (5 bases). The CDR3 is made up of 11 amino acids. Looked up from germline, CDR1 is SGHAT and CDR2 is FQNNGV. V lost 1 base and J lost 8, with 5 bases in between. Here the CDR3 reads CASSLGGEAFF. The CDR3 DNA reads TGTGCCAGCAGCTTAGGGGGGGAAGCTTTCTTT.

The CDR3 DNA reads as TGTGCCAGCAGTTACGAACAGAACTATGGCTACACCTTC. This encodes CASSYEQNYGYTF. V and J are TRBV6-5 and TRBJ1-2; D is unclear. The CDR3 runs to 13 residues. Germline-derived CDR1 and CDR2 are MNHEY and SVGAGI. The ends were cut back, 2 bases at V and 2 bases at J, with 6 bases in the middle.

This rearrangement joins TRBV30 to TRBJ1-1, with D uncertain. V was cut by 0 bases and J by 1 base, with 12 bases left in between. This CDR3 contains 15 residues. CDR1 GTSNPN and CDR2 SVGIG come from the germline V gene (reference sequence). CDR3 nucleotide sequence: TGTGCCTGGAGTGTAGGGCAGCCGAGGAACACTGAAGCTTTCTTT. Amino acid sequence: CAWSVGQPRNTEAFF. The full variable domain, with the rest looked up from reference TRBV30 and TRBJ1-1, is SQTIHQWPATLVQPVGSPLSLECTVEGTSNPNLYWYRQAAGRGLQLLFYSVGIGQISSEVPQNLSASRPQDRQFILSSKKLLLSDSGFYLCAWSVGQPRNTEAFFGQGTRLTVV.

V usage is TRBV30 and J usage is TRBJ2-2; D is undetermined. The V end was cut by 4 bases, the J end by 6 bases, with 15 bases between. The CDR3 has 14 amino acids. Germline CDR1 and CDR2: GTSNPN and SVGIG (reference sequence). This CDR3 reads CAWTPDQVPGELFF. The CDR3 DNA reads TGTGCCTGGACCCCGGACCAGGTCCCCGGGGAGCTGTTTTTT.

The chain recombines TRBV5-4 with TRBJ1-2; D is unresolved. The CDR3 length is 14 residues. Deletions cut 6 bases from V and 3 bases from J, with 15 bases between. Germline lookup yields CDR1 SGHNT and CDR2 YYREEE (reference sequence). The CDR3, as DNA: TGTGCCAGCACCGGAGTGCCTGGGGACTATGGCTACACCTTC. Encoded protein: CASTGVPGDYGYTF.

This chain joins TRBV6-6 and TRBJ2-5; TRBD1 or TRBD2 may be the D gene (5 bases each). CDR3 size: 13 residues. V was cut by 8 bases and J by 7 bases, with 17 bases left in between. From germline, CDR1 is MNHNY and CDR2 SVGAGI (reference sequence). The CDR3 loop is CASRRDRLGTQYF. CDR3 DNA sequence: TGTGCCAGCCGCCGGGACCGGCTGGGGACCCAGTACTTC.

DNA for the CDR3: TGTGCCAGCAGCTTAAACAGGGAAAATCAAGCTTTCTTT. Residues: CASSLNRENQAFF. This chain joins TRBV11-2 and TRBJ1-1; D is possibly TRBD1 (6 bases). This CDR3 comprises 13 residues. CDR1 SGHAT and CDR2 FQNNGV come from the germline V gene. V dropped 2 bases and J dropped 9 bases, with 13 bases sitting between them.

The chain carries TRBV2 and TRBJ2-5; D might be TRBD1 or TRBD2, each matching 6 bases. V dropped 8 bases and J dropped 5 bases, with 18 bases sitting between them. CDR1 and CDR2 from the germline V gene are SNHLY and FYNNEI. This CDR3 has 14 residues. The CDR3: CASRPGARVETQYF. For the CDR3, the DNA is TGTGCCAGCCGACCGGGGGCCCGGGTGGAGACCCAGTACTTC.

The CDR3, as DNA: TGTGCCAGCAGCCCAGGGGCGGTTGGGTACACCGGGGAGCTGTTTTTT. The encoded protein is CASSPGAVGYTGELFF. The rearrangement links TRBV4-2 to TRBJ2-2, with D possibly TRBD1 on 6 matching bases. V was cut by 4 bases and J by 3 bases, with 15 bases left in between. CDR3 size: 16 residues. Looked up from germline, CDR1 is LGHNA and CDR2 is YNFKEQ.

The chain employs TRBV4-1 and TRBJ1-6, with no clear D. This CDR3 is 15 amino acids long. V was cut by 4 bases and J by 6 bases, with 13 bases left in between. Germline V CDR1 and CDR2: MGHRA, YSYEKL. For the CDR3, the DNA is TGCGCCAGCAGCCCTTGGGAGGAAGGTAATTCACCCCTCCACTTT. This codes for CASSPWEEGNSPLHF.

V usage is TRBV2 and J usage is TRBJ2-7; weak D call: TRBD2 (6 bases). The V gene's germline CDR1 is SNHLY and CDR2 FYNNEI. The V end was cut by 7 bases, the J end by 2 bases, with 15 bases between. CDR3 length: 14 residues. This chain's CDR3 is CASNDRDWTYEQYF. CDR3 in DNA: TGTGCCAGCAATGACCGGGACTGGACCTACGAGCAGTACTTC. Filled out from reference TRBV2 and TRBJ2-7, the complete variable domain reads EPEVTQTPSHQVTQMGQEVILRCVPISNHLYFYWYRQILGQKVEFLVSFYNNEISEKSEIFDDQFSVERPDGSNFTLKIRSTKLEDSAMYFCASNDRDWTYEQYFGPGTRLTVT.

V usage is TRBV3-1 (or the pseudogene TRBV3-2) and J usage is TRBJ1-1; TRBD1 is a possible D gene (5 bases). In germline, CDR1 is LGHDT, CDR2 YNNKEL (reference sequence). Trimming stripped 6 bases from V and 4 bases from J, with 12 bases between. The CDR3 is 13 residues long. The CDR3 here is CASRTVGGTEAFF. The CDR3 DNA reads TGTGCCAGCAGGACAGTGGGGGGCACTGAAGCTTTCTTT.

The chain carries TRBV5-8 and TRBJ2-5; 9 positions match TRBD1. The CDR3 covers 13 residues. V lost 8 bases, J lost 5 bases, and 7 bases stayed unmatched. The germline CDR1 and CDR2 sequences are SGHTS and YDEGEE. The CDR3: CASTQGARETQYF. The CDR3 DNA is TGTGCCAGTACACAGGGGGCCCGCGAGACCCAGTACTTC.

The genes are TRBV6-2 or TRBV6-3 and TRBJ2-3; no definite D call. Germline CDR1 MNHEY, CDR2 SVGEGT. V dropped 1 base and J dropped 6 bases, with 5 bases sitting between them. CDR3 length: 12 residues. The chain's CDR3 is CASSYFRDTQYF. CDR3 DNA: TGTGCCAGCAGTTACTTTAGGGATACGCAGTATTTT.

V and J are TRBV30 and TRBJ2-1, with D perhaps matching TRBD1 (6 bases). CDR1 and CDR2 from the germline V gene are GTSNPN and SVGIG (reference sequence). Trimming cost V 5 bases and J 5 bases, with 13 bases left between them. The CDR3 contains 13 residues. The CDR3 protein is CAWAPGHHNEQFF. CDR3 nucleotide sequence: TGTGCCTGGGCCCCGGGACATCACAATGAGCAGTTCTTC.

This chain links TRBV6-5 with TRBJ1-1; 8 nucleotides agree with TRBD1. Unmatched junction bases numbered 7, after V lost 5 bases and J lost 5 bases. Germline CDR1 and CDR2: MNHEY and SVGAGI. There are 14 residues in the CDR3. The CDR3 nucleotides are TGTGCCAGCAGTCTCGGACAGGGAGGGACTGAAGCTTTCTTT. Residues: CASSLGQGGTEAFF.